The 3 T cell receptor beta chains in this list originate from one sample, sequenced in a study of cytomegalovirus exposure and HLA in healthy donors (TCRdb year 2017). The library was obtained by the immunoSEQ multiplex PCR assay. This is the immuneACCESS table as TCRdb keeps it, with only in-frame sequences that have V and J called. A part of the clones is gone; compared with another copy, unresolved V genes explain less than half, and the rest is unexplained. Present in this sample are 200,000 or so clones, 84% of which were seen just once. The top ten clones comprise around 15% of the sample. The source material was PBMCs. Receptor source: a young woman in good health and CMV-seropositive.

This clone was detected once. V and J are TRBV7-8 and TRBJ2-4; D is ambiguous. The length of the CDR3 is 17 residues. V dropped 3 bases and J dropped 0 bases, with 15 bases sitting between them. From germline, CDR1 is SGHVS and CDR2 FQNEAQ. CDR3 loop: CASSFGPSSLAKNIQYF. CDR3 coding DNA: TGTGCCAGCAGCTTTGGGCCCTCATCGCTAGCCAAAAACATTCAGTACTTC.

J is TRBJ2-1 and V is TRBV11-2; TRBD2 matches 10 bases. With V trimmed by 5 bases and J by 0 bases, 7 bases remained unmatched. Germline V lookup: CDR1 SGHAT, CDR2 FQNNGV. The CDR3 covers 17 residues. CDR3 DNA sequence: TGTGCCAGCAGCCGTAGCGGGAGGCTGAGCTCCTACAATGAGCAGTTCTTC. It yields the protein CASSRSGRLSSYNEQFF.

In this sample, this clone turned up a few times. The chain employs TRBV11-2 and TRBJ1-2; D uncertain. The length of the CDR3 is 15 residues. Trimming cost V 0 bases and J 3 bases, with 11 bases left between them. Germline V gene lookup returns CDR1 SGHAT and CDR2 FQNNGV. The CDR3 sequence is CASSLDRGPYYGYTF. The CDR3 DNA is TGTGCCAGCAGCTTAGATCGCGGGCCGTACTATGGCTACACCTTC.